The 24 T cell receptor beta chains presented below share a single source sample, sequenced in a study of CD8 T cells in ankylosing spondylitis. TCRdb reanalysed the 5' RACE reads using MiXCR and keeps one entry per CDR3 protein. The sample has around 150,000 distinct CDR3 sequences, around 6.6% seen once. Sequencing was done on a sample of blood, either unsorted or a sorted T cell fraction (not recorded which). The receptors stem from a female donor with ankylosing spondylitis or in good health (not recorded which).

This clonotype has at least ten counts. The chain has TRBV12-3 or TRBV12-4 and TRBJ2-7, with no clear D. The CDR3 loop spans 11 amino acids. V was shortened by 5 bases and J by 3 bases, with 5 bases between the two germline ends. CDR3: CASSQNYEQYF. DNA for the CDR3: TGTGCCAGCAGTCAGAACTACGAGCAGTACTTC.

This clonotype was detected ten times or more. This rearrangement joins TRBV29-1 to TRBJ1-1; D call uncertain. This CDR3 spans 11 amino acids. CDR1 is SQVTM and CDR2 is ANQGSEA in the germline V gene. V was cut by 7 bases and J by 2 bases, with 8 bases left in between. The CDR3 nucleotides read TGCAGCGGGGAGGGTAACACTGAAGCTTTCTTT. This codes for CSGEGNTEAFF.

This clonotype has ten or more counts. This rearrangement joins TRBV20-1 to TRBJ2-1, with D unresolved. Per the germline V gene, CDR1 is DFQATT and CDR2 is SNEGSKA (reference sequence). Trimming removed 7 bases from V and 0 bases from J, with 13 bases in between. The CDR3 covers 14 residues. CDR3 sequence: CSVSMGYSYNEQFF. As DNA, the CDR3 is TGCAGTGTGTCGATGGGTTACTCCTACAATGAGCAGTTCTTC.

The CDR3 nucleotides read TGTGCCAGCAGCCAAAGACAGGAACTTAATTCACCCCTCCACTTT. Translation: CASSQRQELNSPLHF. This rearrangement joins TRBV3-1 to TRBJ1-6, with D perhaps TRBD1 (6 bases). With 2 bases removed from V and 6 bases from J, the gap between germline ends came to 11 bases. Germline-derived CDR1 and CDR2 are LGHDT and YNNKEL (reference sequence). The CDR3 sequence is 15 residues long.

This clonotype was observed many times. V gene TRBV12-3 or TRBV12-4 combines with J gene TRBJ1-4; a possible D gene is TRBD1 (6 bases). The ends were cut back, 2 bases at V and 7 bases at J, with 17 bases in the middle. The CDR3 extends over 16 amino acids. CDR3 nucleotides: TGTGCCAGCAGTTTAAAGGCTCTACAGGGTCGTGAAAAACTGTTTTTT. Its translation is CASSLKALQGREKLFF.

The sample holds many counts of this clonotype. V and J are TRBV9 and TRBJ2-7, with D possibly TRBD1 on 6 matching bases. The CDR3 totals 15 residues. The V gene lost 2 bases and the J gene lost 4 bases, with 16 bases spanning the gap. Germline V gene sequence: CDR1 SGDLS, CDR2 YYNGEE. The CDR3 coding sequence is TGTGCCAGCAGCGTCGAAGGGGGAAGCGTATACGAGCAGTACTTC. It encodes CASSVEGGSVYEQYF.

This clonotype was seen many times. The rearrangement joins TRBV20-1 to TRBJ1-4, with D perhaps matching TRBD1 (6 bases). The CDR3 runs 14 residues. Germline V gene data show CDR1 as DFQATT and CDR2 as SNEGSKA (reference sequence). The germline V and J ends were trimmed by 1 base and 8 bases, with 14 bases remaining between them. Written as DNA, the CDR3 is TGCAGTGCTAGAGCGGGGACAAGGATCGAAAAACTGTTTTTT. Residues: CSARAGTRIEKLFF.

This clonotype was seen many times. J is TRBJ1-1 and V is TRBV6-5, with D uncertain. The germline gives CDR1 MNHEY, CDR2 SVGAGI. The ends were cut back, 3 bases at V and 1 base at J, with 15 bases in the middle. This CDR3 spans 16 amino acids. The CDR3 DNA is TGTGCCAGCAGTTATCGGCCGATACTAACGAACACTGAAGCTTTCTTT. It codes for CASSYRPILTNTEAFF.

This clonotype was recorded at least ten times. V is TRBV19 and J is TRBJ1-1; D possibly corresponds to TRBD1 (6 bases). Trimming left V 7 bases short and J 6 bases short, with 12 bases between. Germline V lookup: CDR1 LNHDA, CDR2 SQIVND (reference sequence). This CDR3 spans 12 amino acids. The chain's CDR3 is CASTTGSSEAFF. In DNA, the CDR3 is TGTGCCAGTACTACAGGGAGCTCTGAAGCTTTCTTT.

This clonotype was observed at least ten times. V and J are TRBV5-1 and TRBJ2-7; D remains unclear. The germline gives CDR1 SGHRS, CDR2 YFSETQ. CDR3 length: 14 amino acids. V dropped 0 bases and J dropped 2 bases, with 9 bases sitting between them. Here the CDR3 reads CASSLASRAYEQYF. DNA for the CDR3: TGCGCCAGCAGCTTGGCAAGCAGAGCCTACGAGCAGTACTTC.

This chain joins TRBV4-2 and TRBJ2-3, with D hard to call. V shed 3 bases and J shed 4 bases, with 11 bases lying between them. The CDR3 is 14 amino acids. Germline loops: CDR1 LGHNA, CDR2 YNFKEQ. DNA of the CDR3: TGTGCCAGCAGCCAGAGCCCCGGTGCAGATACGCAGTATTTT. Protein sequence: CASSQSPGADTQYF.

This clonotype has ten or more counts. The genes are TRBV28 and TRBJ2-1; 12 bases are shared with TRBD2. This CDR3 spans 16 amino acids. The V gene end was trimmed by 6 bases and the J gene end by 2 bases; junction bases not matched to a gene: 5. CDR1 MDHEN and CDR2 SYDVKM come from the germline V gene. The CDR3 spells CASSSLAGGAYNEQFF. CDR3 in DNA: TGTGCCAGCAGCTCCCTAGCGGGGGGGGCCTACAATGAGCAGTTCTTC.

This clonotype was recorded many times. The J gene is TRBJ2-5, the V gene TRBV12-3 or TRBV12-4, with TRBD2 matching over 7 bases. The trim removed 7 bases at V and 6 bases at J, leaving 11 bases unmatched. This CDR3 spans 14 amino acids. The CDR3 nucleotides are TGTGCCAGCACCTGGGGAGGGTTGGCAAAGACCCAGTACTTC. It encodes CASTWGGLAKTQYF.

Turning to this clonotype: Possible read error: a much larger clone is one base away. The CDR3 loop is CTSCPRVGQPQHF. CDR3 in DNA: TGTACCAGCTGCCCCCGAGTGGGTCAGCCCCAGCATTTT. V is TRBV7-2 and J is TRBJ1-5, with D hard to call. The length of the CDR3 is 13 residues. Trimming pared 8 bases from V and 6 bases from J, leaving 14 bases between. Germline V gene sequence: CDR1 SGHTA, CDR2 FQGNSA.

This clonotype was detected ten times or more. This chain joins TRBV12-3 or TRBV12-4 and TRBJ1-2; 8 positions match TRBD1. The CDR3 runs to 13 residues. V was pared by 6 bases and J by 4 bases, with 4 bases of the junction left unmatched. Here the CDR3 reads CASSRTGSYGYTF. CDR3 DNA sequence: TGTGCCAGCAGCAGGACAGGGTCCTATGGCTACACCTTC.

This clonotype was seen ten or more times. V is TRBV7-2 and J is TRBJ2-1; no definite D call. Germline CDR1 reads SGHTA; CDR2 reads FQGNSA. The CDR3 totals 15 residues. Trimming cost V 7 bases and J 2 bases, with 15 bases left between them. CDR3 amino acids: CASTIDGVAYNEQFF. CDR3 DNA sequence: TGTGCCAGCACCATAGACGGTGTAGCCTACAATGAGCAGTTCTTC.

This clonotype was recorded many times. The chain combines TRBV29-1 with TRBJ2-5; D may be TRBD1 (6 bases). Trimming pared 6 bases from V and 5 bases from J, leaving 10 bases between. Germline CDR1 reads SQVTM; CDR2 reads ANQGSEA. The CDR3 is 11 amino acids. CDR3: CSVGQGETQYF. As DNA, the CDR3 is TGCAGCGTGGGGCAGGGGGAGACCCAGTACTTC.

This clonotype was recorded many times. The gene calls are TRBV6-2 or TRBV6-3 and TRBJ2-3; the match to TRBD2 covers 9 bases. V trimming: 0 bases; J trimming: 1 base; junction bases outside the gene matches: 8. The germline V gene has CDR1 MNHEY and CDR2 SVGEGT. The CDR3 length is 18 residues. The CDR3 region has the DNA TGTGCCAGCAGTTACTCGACGCGAGTAGCGGGAGGCACAGATACGCAGTATTTT. Translation gives CASSYSTRVAGGTDTQYF.

Ten or more counts support this clonotype. The CDR3 nucleotides read TGTGCCAGTGGGGCAGGCAGTAACTATGGCTACACCTTC. This translates into CASGAGSNYGYTF. The gene calls are TRBV10-3 and TRBJ1-2; D is possibly TRBD1 (5 bases). The CDR3 covers 13 residues. Germline V gives CDR1 ENHRY, CDR2 SYGVKD. The V end lost 10 bases, the J end lost 1 base, and 13 bases lay between the germline ends.

This clonotype was detected ten times or more. The rearrangement links TRBV12-3 or TRBV12-4 to TRBJ1-6; no definite D call. The CDR3 covers 16 residues. V lost 3 bases, J lost 0 bases, and 9 bases lay in between. CDR3 residues: CASSFSGFSYNSPLHF. The CDR3 DNA reads as TGTGCCAGCAGTTTTAGTGGTTTCTCCTATAATTCACCCCTCCACTTT.

At least ten counts were recorded for this clonotype. The chain is built from TRBV4-1 and TRBJ1-5, with D tentatively TRBD1 (5 bases). The germline CDR1 and CDR2 sequences are MGHRA and YSYEKL. The CDR3 is 16 amino acids. The germline V and J ends were trimmed by 3 bases and 1 base, with 13 bases remaining between them. The CDR3 region has the DNA TGCGCCAGCAGCCAGCAGGGTCTGGGGAGCAATCAGCCCCAGCATTTT. Its protein product is CASSQQGLGSNQPQHF.

This clonotype was observed many times. The J gene is TRBJ2-3, the V gene TRBV10-3, with unresolved D. V shed 4 bases and J shed 2 bases, with 7 bases lying between them. CDR1 ENHRY and CDR2 SYGVKD come from the germline V gene. The CDR3 spans 13 residues. CDR3 bases: TGTGCCATCAGTGGGGGATACACAGATACGCAGTATTTT. This encodes CAISGGYTDTQYF.

This clonotype was observed at least ten times. The chain has TRBV12-3 or TRBV12-4 and TRBJ1-2; D is possibly TRBD1 (6 bases). CDR3 size: 13 residues. Trimming removed 6 bases from V and 3 bases from J, with 11 bases in between. This CDR3 reads CASRSGQYYGYTF. DNA of the CDR3: TGTGCCAGCAGATCCGGACAGTACTATGGCTACACCTTC.

This clonotype was recorded many times. The chain uses TRBV9 and TRBJ2-2; D is ambiguous. Germline assignment: CDR1 SGDLS and CDR2 YYNGEE. The CDR3 totals 13 residues. Deletions cut 2 bases from V and 3 bases from J, with 5 bases between. The chain's CDR3 is CASSVADTGELFF. CDR3 DNA sequence: TGTGCCAGCAGCGTCGCCGACACCGGGGAGCTGTTTTTT.